This T cell receptor beta chain comes out of a study of beta chain features in type 1 diabetes. Findings and caveats of the study: Here, the possible influence of HLA type (on TCRB rearrangement) remained unresolved.

In germline, CDR1 is SGHTA, CDR2 FQGNSA. The CDR3 has 15 amino acids. V lost 3 bases and J lost 0, with 9 bases in between. Every isolated RNA sample was fully reverse transcribed, so sequencing captured expressed TCRB transcripts. Repertoires were generated with immunoSEQ multiplex PCR, while TCRdb's copy carries only in-frame clones and drops some. The sample carries some 60,000 clones, about 55% recorded once. This clone was counted between two and nine times. The antigen is undetermined. Input material: Tregs from blood. The V gene is TRBV7-2, the J gene TRBJ2-1; D is ambiguous. The receptor was derived from a woman aged 18-29 years in good health. The DNA of the CDR3 is TGTGCCAGCAGCTTTCAGGCCTTCTCCTACAATGAGCAGTTCTTC. Residues: CASSFQAFSYNEQFF.